A selection of T cell receptor beta chains follows, all from one sample in a study of regulatory T cells in long-lasting Graves disease. One entry per CDR3 protein results from TCRdb running MiXCR on the multiplex PCR reads. Found here are about 320,000 distinct CDR3 sequences, 18% of them singletons; the top ten hold about 40%. Sample: peripheral blood mononuclear cells (PBMCs), taken at new diagnosis, from a patient treated with antithyroid drugs. Every receptor here comes from a female donor with Graves disease. CDR3s include the opening cysteine and the closing phenylalanine or tryptophan. The D gene is left open where the match is weak. Expanded clones get a size class; other rows say once, few or many, or leave the size out.

cdr3_length d_call clone_size j_call v_call cdr3_aa cdr3_nt
16 TRBD2 many TRBJ2-3 TRBV20-1 CSAPPGTSGSWGTQYF TGCAGTGCCCCCCCGGGGACTAGCGGGAGCTGGGGTACGCAGTATTTT
15 TRBD2 - TRBJ2-3 TRBV27 CASSFASGWGDTQYF TGTGCCAGCAGTTTCGCTAGCGGGTGGGGAGATACGCAGTATTTT
13 - many TRBJ2-7 TRBV5-1 CASSLEGSAEQYF TGCGCCAGCAGCTTGGAGGGGTCGGCCGAGCAGTACTTC
15 TRBD1 - TRBJ1-5 TRBV28 CASSEGDRGRQPQHF TGTGCCAGCAGTGAAGGAGACAGGGGGCGTCAGCCCCAGCATTTT
14 - - TRBJ1-2 TRBV29-1 CSVGFVTSVDGYTF TGCAGCGTTGGGTTCGTCACCTCCGTAGATGGCTACACCTTC
13 - many TRBJ2-3 TRBV7-9 CASSFGSTDTQYF TGTGCCAGCAGTTTCGGCAGCACAGATACGCAGTATTTT
15 - few TRBJ2-7 TRBV7-3 CASSLTRQSSYEQYF TGTGCCAGCAGCTTAACGAGGCAGAGCTCCTACGAGCAGTACTTC
16 TRBD2 - TRBJ2-1 TRBV6-2/TRBV6-3 CASSPSLAEFYSEQFF TGTGCCAGCAGTCCCTCGCTAGCGGAGTTCTACAGTGAGCAGTTCTTC
12 - - TRBJ2-1 TRBV10-3 CAIRSPGTEQFF TGTGCCATCAGGTCCCCGGGTACCGAGCAGTTCTTC
16 TRBD2 many TRBJ2-5 TRBV11-2 CASSFGTSGSMQTQYF TGTGCCAGCAGCTTTGGGACTAGCGGGAGTATGCAGACCCAGTACTTC
14 TRBD1 many TRBJ2-7 TRBV13 CASSLGQGAYEQYF TGTGCCAGCAGCTTGGGACAGGGAGCTTACGAGCAGTACTTC
13 TRBD2 - TRBJ2-1 TRBV30 CAFGTSVYNEQFF TGTGCCTTCGGGACTAGCGTATACAATGAGCAGTTCTTC
16 - - TRBJ2-1 TRBV3-1 CASRLETGGAYNEQFF TGTGCCAGCAGACTAGAAACAGGGGGGGCCTACAATGAGCAGTTCTTC
14 - many TRBJ1-2 TRBV4-1 CASSPDRLNYGYTF TGCGCCAGCAGCCCGGACAGACTAAACTATGGCTACACCTTC
16 - many TRBJ2-1 TRBV11-2 CASSLVAESSYNEQFF TGTGCCAGCAGCTTAGTTGCGGAGAGCTCCTACAATGAGCAGTTCTTC
15 TRBD2 many TRBJ2-3 TRBV7-9 CASSSLGGRVDTQYF TGTGCCAGCAGCTCCTTAGGCGGGAGAGTAGATACGCAGTATTTT
12 - many TRBJ2-3 TRBV9 CASSVAGDTQYF TGTGCCAGCAGCGTAGCGGGGGATACGCAGTATTTT
15 - - TRBJ1-3 TRBV5-1 CASSPGSSSGNTIYF TGCGCCAGCAGCCCCGGGTCTAGCTCTGGAAACACCATATATTTT
14 - many TRBJ2-1 TRBV11-3 CASSLENRDNEQFF TGTGCCAGCAGCTTAGAAAACCGGGACAATGAGCAGTTCTTC
14 - many TRBJ2-1 TRBV11-3 CASSLADRGVVQFF TGTGCCAGCAGCTTGGCGGACAGAGGCGTTGTGCAGTTCTTC
18 TRBD2 few TRBJ2-2 TRBV13 CASSLEVRLAPKGGELFF TGTGCCAGCAGCTTAGAGGTGCGACTAGCCCCGAAAGGCGGGGAGCTGTTTTTT
16 TRBD2 many TRBJ2-1 TRBV6-2/TRBV6-3 CASSTPAGVLGNEQFF TGTGCCAGCAGTACACCAGCGGGAGTACTCGGCAATGAGCAGTTCTTC
14 - - TRBJ1-1 TRBV6-1 CASSDHRENTEAFF TGTGCCAGCAGTGACCACAGGGAGAACACTGAAGCTTTCTTT
11 - many TRBJ2-3 TRBV29-1 CSLQYTDTQYF TGCAGCCTACAGTACACAGATACGCAGTATTTT
14 - many TRBJ1-2 TRBV20-1 CSARDIGGFYGYTF TGCAGTGCTAGAGATATCGGGGGGTTCTATGGCTACACCTTC
14 - few TRBJ1-3 TRBV20-1 CSAPGEGSGNTIYF TGCAGTGCTCCCGGGGAGGGATCTGGAAACACCATATATTTT
13 TRBD1 once TRBJ2-1 TRBV14 CASSTRDRVEQFF TGTGCCAGCAGCACCCGGGACAGGGTTGAGCAGTTCTTC
13 - many TRBJ2-1 TRBV11-2 CASSFRTNNEQFF TGTGCCAGCAGCTTTCGAACCAACAATGAGCAGTTCTTC
14 - few TRBJ2-5 TRBV19 CASSILPGEETQYF TGTGCCAGTAGTATACTTCCGGGGGAAGAGACCCAGTACTTC
15 - - TRBJ2-2 TRBV19 CVSSTGTTNTGELFF TGTGTCAGTAGTACCGGGACAACGAACACCGGGGAGCTGTTTTTT
17 - many TRBJ1-1 TRBV28 CASSSFDRGARNTEAFF TGTGCCAGCAGCAGTTTCGATCGGGGGGCGCGGAACACTGAAGCTTTCTTT
15 - few TRBJ2-7 TRBV15 CATSRGGLSLYEQYF TGTGCCACCAGCAGAGGCGGACTCTCCCTCTACGAGCAGTACTTC
16 - - TRBJ1-4 TRBV4-1 CASSQDPGAANEKLFF TGCGCCAGCAGCCAAGATCCGGGGGCAGCTAATGAAAAACTGTTTTTT
18 TRBD2 few TRBJ2-2 TRBV4-1 CASSQVWVLADNTGELFF TGCGCCAGCAGCCAGGTATGGGTACTAGCGGACAACACCGGGGAGCTGTTTTTT
16 - - TRBJ2-7 TRBV6-1 CASSNRRQAMTYEQYF TGTGCCAGCAGCAACCGACGACAGGCGATGACTTACGAGCAGTACTTC
15 - many TRBJ1-3 TRBV29-1 CSVGYADLSGNTIYF TGCAGCGTTGGCTACGCAGATCTCTCTGGAAACACCATATATTTT
12 - many TRBJ2-1 TRBV28 CASKQADNEQFF TGTGCCAGCAAACAGGCGGACAATGAGCAGTTCTTC
14 TRBD1 many TRBJ1-1 TRBV20-1 CSATRDSSNTEAFF TGCAGTGCTACCAGGGACAGCTCGAACACTGAAGCTTTCTTT
13 TRBD2 many TRBJ2-7 TRBV5-4 CAWKAGGSHEQYF TGTGCCTGGAAAGCGGGAGGCTCCCACGAGCAGTACTTC
16 - many TRBJ2-5 TRBV5-1 CASSLGDGQFQETQYF TGCGCCAGCAGCTTGGGCGATGGGCAGTTCCAAGAGACCCAGTACTTC
17 - - TRBJ2-5 TRBV7-2 CASSSLAGQGGIETQYF TGTGCCAGCAGCTCCCTCGCGGGGCAGGGTGGTATAGAGACCCAGTACTTC
15 - many TRBJ1-1 TRBV5-1 CASSLRMGGNTEAFF TGCGCCAGCAGCTTGAGGATGGGCGGAAACACTGAAGCTTTCTTT
15 - many TRBJ1-1 TRBV6-5 CASSYSKVFNTEAFF TGTGCCAGCAGTTACTCCAAGGTCTTCAACACTGAAGCTTTCTTT
16 TRBD2 many TRBJ2-1 TRBV27 CASINFSGSSYNEQFF TGTGCCAGCATTAACTTCAGCGGGAGTTCCTACAATGAGCAGTTCTTC
15 - - TRBJ1-2 TRBV29-1 CSVESLTAYSHGYTF TGCAGCGTTGAATCCCTGACAGCCTACTCCCATGGCTACACCTTC
16 - many TRBJ1-6 TRBV5-1 CASSPTSAGGTSPLHF TGCGCCAGCAGCCCCACTTCGGCCGGAGGGACGTCACCCCTCCACTTT
13 TRBD1 few TRBJ2-7 TRBV14 CASSPGQVYEQYF TGTGCCAGCAGCCCGGGACAGGTCTACGAGCAGTACTTC